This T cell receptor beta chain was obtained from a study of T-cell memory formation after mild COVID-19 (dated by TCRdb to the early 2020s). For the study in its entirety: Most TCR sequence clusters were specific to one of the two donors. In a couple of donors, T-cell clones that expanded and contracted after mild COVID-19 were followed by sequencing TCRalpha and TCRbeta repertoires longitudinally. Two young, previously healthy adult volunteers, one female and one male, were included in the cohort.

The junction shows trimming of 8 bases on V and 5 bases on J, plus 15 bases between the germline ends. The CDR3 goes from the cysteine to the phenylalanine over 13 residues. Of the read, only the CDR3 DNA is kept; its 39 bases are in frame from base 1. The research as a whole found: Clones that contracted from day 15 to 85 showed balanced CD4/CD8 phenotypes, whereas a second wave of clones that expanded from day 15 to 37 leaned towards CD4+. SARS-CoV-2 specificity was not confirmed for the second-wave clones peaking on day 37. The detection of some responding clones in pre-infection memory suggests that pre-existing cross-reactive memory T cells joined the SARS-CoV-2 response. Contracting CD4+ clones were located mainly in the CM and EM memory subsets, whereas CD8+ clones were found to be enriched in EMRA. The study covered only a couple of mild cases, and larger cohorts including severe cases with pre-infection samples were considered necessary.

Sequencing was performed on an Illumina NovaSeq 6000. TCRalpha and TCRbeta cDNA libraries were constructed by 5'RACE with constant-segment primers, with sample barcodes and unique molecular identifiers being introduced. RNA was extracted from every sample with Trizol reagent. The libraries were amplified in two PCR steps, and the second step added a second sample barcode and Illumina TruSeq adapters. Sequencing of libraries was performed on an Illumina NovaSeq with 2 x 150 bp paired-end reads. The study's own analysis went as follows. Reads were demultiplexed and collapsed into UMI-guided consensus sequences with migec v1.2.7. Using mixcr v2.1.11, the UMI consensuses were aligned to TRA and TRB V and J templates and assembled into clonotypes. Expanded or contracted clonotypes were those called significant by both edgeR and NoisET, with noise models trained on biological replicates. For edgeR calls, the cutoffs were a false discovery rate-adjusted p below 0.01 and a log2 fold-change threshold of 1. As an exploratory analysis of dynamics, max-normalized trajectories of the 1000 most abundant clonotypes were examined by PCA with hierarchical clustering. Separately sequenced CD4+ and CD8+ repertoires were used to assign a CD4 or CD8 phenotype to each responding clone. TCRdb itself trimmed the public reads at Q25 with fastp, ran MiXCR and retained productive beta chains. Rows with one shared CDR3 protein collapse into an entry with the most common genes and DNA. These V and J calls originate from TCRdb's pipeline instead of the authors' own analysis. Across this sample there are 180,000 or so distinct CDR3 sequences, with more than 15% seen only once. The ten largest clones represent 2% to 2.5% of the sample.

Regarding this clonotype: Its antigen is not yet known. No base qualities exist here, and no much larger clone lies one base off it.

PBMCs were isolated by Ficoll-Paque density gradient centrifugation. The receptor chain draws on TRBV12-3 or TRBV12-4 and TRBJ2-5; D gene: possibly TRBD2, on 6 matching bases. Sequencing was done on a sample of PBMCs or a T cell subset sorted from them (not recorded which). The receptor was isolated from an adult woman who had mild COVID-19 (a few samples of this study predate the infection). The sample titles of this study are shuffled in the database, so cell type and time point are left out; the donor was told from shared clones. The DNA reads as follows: TGTGCCAGCTCGGCGGGGCGCGGCGAGACCCAGTACTTC. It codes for CASSAGRGETQYF.